Listed below are T cell receptor beta chains from one sample, sequenced in a study of cytomegalovirus exposure and HLA in healthy donors. Assay used: immunoSEQ multiplex PCR; TCRdb lists only in-frame clones, some missing. Altogether about 190,000 clones are present, roughly 80% being singletons, with the ten largest covering approximately 2%. The sample was PBMCs. The source of these receptors is a woman aged 25 to 39 in good health and CMV-seropositive. The CDR3 runs from the conserved cysteine through the conserved F or W. The D gene is left open where the match is weak. Size tells how often a clone was seen (once, few, many) or the class of an expanded clone, and some rows leave it out.

J gene,V gene,CDR3 length,clone size,D gene,CDR3 protein,CDR3 DNA
TRBJ2-5,TRBV19,14,-,TRBD2,CASGGVAGAETQYF,TGTGCCAGTGGGGGGGTAGCGGGAGCAGAGACCCAGTACTTC
TRBJ1-2,TRBV7-2,13,-,-,CASSFSGIYGYTF,TGTGCCAGCAGCTTTTCGGGGATCTATGGCTACACCTTC
TRBJ1-5,TRBV19,18,-,TRBD1,CASESTGRSIIRNQPQHF,TGTGCCAGTGAGTCGACAGGGCGGTCAATAATTCGCAATCAGCCCCAGCATTTT
TRBJ2-3,TRBV11-2,14,-,TRBD1,CASSSDRPTDTQYF,TGTGCCAGCAGCTCGGACAGGCCCACAGATACGCAGTATTTT
TRBJ1-2,TRBV5-1,15,-,-,CASSPYGFTTDGYTF,TGCGCCAGCAGTCCTTACGGGTTTACCACTGATGGCTACACCTTC
TRBJ2-1,TRBV20-1,11,-,TRBD1,CSARRGTGQFF,TGCAGTGCTAGGAGGGGGACAGGGCAGTTCTTC
TRBJ2-2,TRBV7-9,16,few,-,CASSLATASNTGELFF,TGTGCCAGCAGCTTAGCGACAGCATCAAACACCGGGGAGCTGTTTTTT
TRBJ1-4,TRBV6-5,14,-,TRBD1,CASSPPGQAEKLFF,TGTGCCAGCAGTCCCCCGGGACAGGCTGAAAAACTGTTTTTT
TRBJ1-2,TRBV6-5,13,-,-,CASSTQGSYGYTF,TGTGCCAGCAGTACCCAGGGGAGCTATGGCTACACCTTC
TRBJ2-3,TRBV11-3,15,-,-,CASSLNGRDTDTQYF,TGTGCCAGCAGCTTAAATGGTCGGGACACAGATACGCAGTATTTT
TRBJ2-3,TRBV5-1,13,-,-,CASSLGGRTPQYF,TGCGCCAGCAGCTTGGGAGGCCGAACTCCGCAGTATTTT
TRBJ2-5,TRBV5-1,15,-,TRBD1,CASSLGGQGKETQYF,TGCGCCAGCAGCTTGGGGGGACAGGGTAAAGAGACCCAGTACTTC
TRBJ1-1,TRBV29-1,13,-,-,CSASGQSNTEAFF,TGCAGCGCCTCGGGACAATCGAACACTGAAGCTTTCTTT
TRBJ1-2,TRBV9,13,-,-,CASSVQANYGYTF,TGTGCCAGCAGCGTACAGGCTAACTATGGCTACACCTTC
TRBJ2-7,TRBV5-4,16,-,-,CASSSTRPRGSYEQYF,TGTGCCAGCAGCTCTACACGCCCTAGGGGTTCCTACGAGCAGTACTTC
TRBJ2-3,TRBV2,15,once,TRBD2,CASSRGLAGTDTQYF,TGTGCCAGCAGTAGAGGACTAGCGGGAACAGATACGCAGTATTTT
TRBJ2-5,TRBV10-3,17,-,TRBD2,CAISDHEAGGVQETQYF,TGTGCCATCAGTGATCACGAAGCGGGGGGCGTACAAGAGACCCAGTACTTC
TRBJ2-6,TRBV5-1,17,-,TRBD1,CASSLEPGGLGANVLTF,TGCGCCAGCAGCTTGGAGCCAGGGGGCTTGGGGGCCAACGTCCTGACTTTC
TRBJ2-6,TRBV5-4,16,-,TRBD1,CASSLGTGSGANVLTF,TGTGCCAGCAGCTTGGGGACAGGCTCTGGGGCCAACGTCCTGACTTTC
TRBJ1-1,TRBV28,14,-,TRBD1,CATIQGALNTEAFF,TGTGCCACCATACAGGGGGCTTTGAACACTGAAGCTTTCTTT
TRBJ2-7,TRBV6-6,16,-,TRBD1,CASSYSGDRVSYEQYF,TGTGCCAGCAGTTATAGTGGGGACAGGGTCTCCTACGAGCAGTACTTC
TRBJ2-1,TRBV7-2,15,few,-,CASSSRGSSYNEQFF,TGTGCCAGCAGCTCACGGGGGAGCTCCTACAATGAGCAGTTCTTC
TRBJ2-5,TRBV5-1,17,-,-,CASSWTLGGATEETQYF,TGCGCCAGCAGCTGGACCCTAGGGGGGGCGACGGAAGAGACCCAGTACTTC
TRBJ2-1,TRBV19,15,-,TRBD2,CASSITSGSGNEQFF,TGTGCCAGTAGTATAACTAGCGGGAGTGGCAATGAGCAGTTCTTC
TRBJ1-1,TRBV7-9,15,once,-,CASSLRERVNTEAFF,TGTGCCAGCAGCTTACGGGAGAGGGTGAACACTGAAGCTTTCTTT
TRBJ1-3,TRBV30,12,once,TRBD1,CAWSYQGGTIYF,TGTGCCTGGAGTTACCAGGGGGGCACCATATATTTT
TRBJ1-1,TRBV10-3,15,-,-,CAISEVRLGSTEAFF,TGTGCCATCAGTGAGGTGAGGCTGGGGAGCACTGAAGCTTTCTTT
TRBJ2-5,TRBV29-1,13,-,-,CSVEEGAGETQYF,TGCAGCGTTGAGGAGGGGGCAGGCGAGACCCAGTACTTC
TRBJ2-5,TRBV4-1,15,-,TRBD1,CASSPLRGQQETQYF,TGCGCCAGCAGCCCATTACGGGGACAGCAAGAGACCCAGTACTTC
TRBJ2-1,TRBV11-3,12,-,-,CASSRRDGEQFF,TGTGCCAGCAGCCGTCGGGATGGTGAGCAGTTCTTC
TRBJ1-1,TRBV18,14,once,TRBD1,CASSLGQEYTEAFF,TGTGCCAGCTCGCTAGGACAGGAGTACACTGAAGCTTTCTTT
TRBJ1-1,TRBV7-9,11,-,-,CASTTDIEAFF,TGTGCCAGCACCACAGACATTGAAGCTTTCTTT
TRBJ1-2,TRBV29-1,13,-,-,CSVFQPGVDGYTF,TGCAGCGTTTTCCAACCAGGGGTCGATGGCTACACCTTC
TRBJ1-4,TRBV13,16,-,TRBD1,CASSLGDRGPNEKLFF,TGTGCCAGCAGCTTAGGGGACAGGGGTCCTAATGAAAAACTGTTTTTT
TRBJ1-1,TRBV20-1,10,-,-,CSAKRVEAFF,TGCAGTGCTAAACGCGTTGAAGCTTTCTTT
TRBJ1-2,TRBV5-1,14,-,TRBD1,CASSSGQGAGGYTF,TGCGCCAGCAGCTCGGGACAGGGGGCTGGTGGCTACACCTTC
TRBJ1-1,TRBV30,13,-,-,CAWSEERNTEAFF,TGTGCCTGGTCTGAAGAGAGGAACACTGAAGCTTTCTTT
TRBJ1-1,TRBV7-2,13,-,-,CASSGGGHTEAFF,TGTGCCAGCAGCGGGGGGGGACACACTGAAGCTTTCTTT
TRBJ2-7,TRBV7-2,17,-,-,CASSLRLSYPYLYEQYF,TGTGCCAGCAGCTTGAGATTATCGTATCCCTACCTCTACGAGCAGTACTTC
TRBJ1-1,TRBV7-2,15,-,TRBD1,CASSLTGAGNTEAFF,TGTGCCAGCAGCTTGACAGGGGCAGGCAACACTGAAGCTTTCTTT
TRBJ1-4,TRBV4-3,16,-,-,CASSQESGRENEKLFF,TGCGCCAGCAGCCAAGAGTCGGGACGGGAGAATGAAAAACTGTTTTTT
TRBJ2-3,TRBV14,15,few,-,CASSQRGSPTDTQYF,TGTGCCAGCAGCCAACGAGGGAGTCCTACAGATACGCAGTATTTT
TRBJ1-1,TRBV28,15,-,TRBD1,CASGRTGIANTEAFF,TGTGCCAGCGGCCGGACAGGGATAGCGAACACTGAAGCTTTCTTT
TRBJ1-1,TRBV25-1,13,-,-,CASSEWDTLNAFF,TGTGCCAGCAGTGAATGGGACACCTTGAACGCTTTCTTT
TRBJ1-2,TRBV6-5,14,-,-,CASSYGGLGYGYTF,TGTGCCAGCAGTTACGGCGGGTTGGGGTATGGCTACACCTTC
TRBJ1-1,TRBV5-1,17,-,TRBD1,CASSLGPRQGRSTEAFF,TGCGCCAGCAGCTTGGGCCCAAGACAGGGGAGGAGCACTGAAGCTTTCTTT
TRBJ2-2,TRBV29-1,14,-,TRBD2,CSVGTSGNTGELFF,TGCAGCGTAGGGACTAGCGGAAACACCGGGGAGCTGTTTTTT
TRBJ2-6,TRBV4-3,18,-,TRBD1,CASSQDGQGASGANVLTF,TGCGCCAGCAGCCAAGATGGGCAGGGGGCTTCTGGGGCCAACGTCCTGACTTTC
TRBJ2-3,TRBV2,16,-,TRBD2,CASSAISSGSSDTQYF,TGTGCCAGCAGTGCCATATCCAGCGGGAGTTCAGATACGCAGTATTTT
TRBJ2-5,TRBV2,17,-,TRBD2,CASSLTGTSLRGETQYF,TGTGCCAGCAGCCTTACCGGGACTAGCTTAAGGGGGGAGACCCAGTACTTC
TRBJ1-1,TRBV18,16,few,TRBD1,CASSPGTGAMNTEAFF,TGTGCCAGCTCACCAGGGACAGGGGCAATGAACACTGAAGCTTTCTTT
TRBJ2-7,TRBV4-1,14,once,-,CASSQAGLPYEQYF,TGCGCCAGCAGCCAAGCTGGGCTACCCTACGAGCAGTACTTC
TRBJ2-7,TRBV2,16,-,TRBD2,CASSYETSGLTYEQYF,TGTGCCAGCAGCTACGAGACTAGCGGTCTTACCTACGAGCAGTACTTC
TRBJ1-2,TRBV10-3,12,-,TRBD1,CAISDGTGGYTF,TGTGCCATCAGTGATGGGACAGGTGGCTACACCTTC
TRBJ2-7,TRBV15,14,-,TRBD2,CATSRGLAAYEQYF,TGTGCCACCAGCCGGGGACTAGCCGCCTACGAGCAGTACTTC
TRBJ2-7,TRBV6-1,15,-,TRBD2,CASSGTSGVVLEQYF,TGTGCCAGCAGTGGGACTAGCGGGGTTGTCCTCGAGCAGTACTTC
TRBJ2-1,TRBV29-1,15,-,TRBD1,CSVKGQGGSFGEQFF,TGCAGCGTGAAGGGACAGGGTGGTTCGTTTGGTGAGCAGTTCTTC
TRBJ2-5,TRBV6-5,14,-,-,CASKRRVAQETQYF,TGTGCCAGCAAGCGCCGAGTCGCCCAAGAGACCCAGTACTTC
TRBJ1-1,TRBV7-3,14,-,TRBD1,CASSPGQGNTEAFF,TGTGCCAGCAGCCCGGGACAGGGGAACACTGAAGCTTTCTTT